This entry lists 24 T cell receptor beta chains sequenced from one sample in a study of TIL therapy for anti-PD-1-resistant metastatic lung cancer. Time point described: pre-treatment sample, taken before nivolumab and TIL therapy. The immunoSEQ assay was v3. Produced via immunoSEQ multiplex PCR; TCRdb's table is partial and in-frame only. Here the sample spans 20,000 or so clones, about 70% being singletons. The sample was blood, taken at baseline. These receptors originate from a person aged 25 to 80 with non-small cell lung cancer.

CDR3 amino acids: CASSPRGGAGDTEAFF. Here the CDR3 DNA reads TGTGCCAGCTCACCAAGGGGGGGCGCCGGCGACACTGAAGCTTTCTTT. V and J are TRBV18 and TRBJ1-1, with D tentatively TRBD1 (6 bases). Trimming removed 2 bases from V and 3 bases from J, with 16 bases in between. The CDR3 has 16 residues. CDR1 and CDR2 (germline): KGHSH, LQKENI.

The CDR3 bases are TGTGCCAGCTCACCACTCGCGGGAGGGGGCCAAAACATTCAGTACTTC. Amino acid sequence: CASSPLAGGGQNIQYF. The chain uses TRBV18 and TRBJ2-4; TRBD2 matches at 9 bases. The germline CDR1 and CDR2 sequences are KGHSH and LQKENI. The CDR3 length is 16 residues. The V segment lost 1 base and the J segment 5 bases; nucleotides outside the gene matches: 6.

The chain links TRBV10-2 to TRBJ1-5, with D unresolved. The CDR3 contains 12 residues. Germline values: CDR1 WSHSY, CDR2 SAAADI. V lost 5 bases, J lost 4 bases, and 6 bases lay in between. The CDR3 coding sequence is TGCGCCAGCAGTTGGCAGAATCAGCCCCAGCATTTT. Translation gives CASSWQNQPQHF.

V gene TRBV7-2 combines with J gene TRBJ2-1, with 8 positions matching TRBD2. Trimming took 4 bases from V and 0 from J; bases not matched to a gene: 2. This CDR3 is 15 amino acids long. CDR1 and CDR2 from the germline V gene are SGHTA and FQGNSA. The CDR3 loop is CASSYSGGSYNEQFF. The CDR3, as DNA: TGTGCCAGCAGCTACAGCGGGGGCTCCTACAATGAGCAGTTCTTC.

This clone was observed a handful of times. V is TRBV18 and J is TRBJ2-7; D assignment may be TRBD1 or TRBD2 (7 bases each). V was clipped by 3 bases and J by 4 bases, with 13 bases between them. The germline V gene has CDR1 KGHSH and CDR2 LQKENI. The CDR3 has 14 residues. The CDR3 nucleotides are TGTGCCAGCTCACCGGCCAGGGGGGGATACGAGCAGTACTTC. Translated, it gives CASSPARGGYEQYF.

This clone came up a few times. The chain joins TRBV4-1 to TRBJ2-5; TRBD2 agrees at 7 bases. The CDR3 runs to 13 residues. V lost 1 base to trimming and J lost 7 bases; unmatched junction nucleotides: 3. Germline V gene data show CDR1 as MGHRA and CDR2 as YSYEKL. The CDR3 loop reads CASSQVSGGTQYF. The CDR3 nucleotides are TGCGCCAGCAGCCAAGTTTCGGGGGGGACCCAGTACTTC.

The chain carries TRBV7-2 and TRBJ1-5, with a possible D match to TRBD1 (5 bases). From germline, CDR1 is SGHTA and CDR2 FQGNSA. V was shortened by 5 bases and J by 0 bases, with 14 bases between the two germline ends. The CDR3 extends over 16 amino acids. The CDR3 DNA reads TGTGCCAGCAGCCCGAGGGGTCCGGCTAGCAATCAGCCCCAGCATTTT. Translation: CASSPRGPASNQPQHF. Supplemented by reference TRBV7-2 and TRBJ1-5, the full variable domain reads GAGVSQSPSNKVTEKGKDVELRCDPISGHTALYWYRQSLGQGLEFLIYFQGNSAPDKSGLPSDRFSAERTGGSVSTLTIQRTQQEDSAVYLCASSPRGPASNQPQHFGDGTRLSIL.

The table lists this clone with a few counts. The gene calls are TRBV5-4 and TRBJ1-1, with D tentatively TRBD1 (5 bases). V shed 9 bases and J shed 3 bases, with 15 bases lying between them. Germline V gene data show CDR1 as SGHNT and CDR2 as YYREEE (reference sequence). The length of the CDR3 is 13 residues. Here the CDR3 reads CATPRGFHTEAFF. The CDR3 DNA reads TGTGCCACCCCCCGGGGGTTTCACACTGAAGCTTTCTTT. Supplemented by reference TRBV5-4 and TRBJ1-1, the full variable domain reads ETGVTQSPTHLIKTRGQQVTLRCSSQSGHNTVSWYQQALGQGPQFIFQYYREEENGRGNFPPRFSGLQFPNYSSELNVNALELDDSALYLCATPRGFHTEAFFGQGTRLTVV.

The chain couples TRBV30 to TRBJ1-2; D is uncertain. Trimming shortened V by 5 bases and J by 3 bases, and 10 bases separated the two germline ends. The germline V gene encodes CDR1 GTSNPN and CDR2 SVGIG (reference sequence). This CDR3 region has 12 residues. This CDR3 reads CAWLPRHYGYTF. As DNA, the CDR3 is TGTGCCTGGCTCCCCAGGCACTATGGCTACACCTTC.

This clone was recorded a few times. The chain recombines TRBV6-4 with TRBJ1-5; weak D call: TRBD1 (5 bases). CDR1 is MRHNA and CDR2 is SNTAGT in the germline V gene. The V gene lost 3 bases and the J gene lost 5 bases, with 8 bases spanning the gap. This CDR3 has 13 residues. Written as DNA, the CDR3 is TGTGCCAGCAGTGATGGGGGGGATCAGCCCCAGCATTTT. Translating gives CASSDGGDQPQHF.

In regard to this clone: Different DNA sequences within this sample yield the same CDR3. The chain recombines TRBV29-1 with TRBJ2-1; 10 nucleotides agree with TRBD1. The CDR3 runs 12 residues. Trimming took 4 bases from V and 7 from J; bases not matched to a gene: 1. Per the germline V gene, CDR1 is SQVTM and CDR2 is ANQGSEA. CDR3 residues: CSVGGQGNEQFF. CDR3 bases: TGCAGCGTTGGGGGACAGGGGAATGAGCAGTTCTTC.

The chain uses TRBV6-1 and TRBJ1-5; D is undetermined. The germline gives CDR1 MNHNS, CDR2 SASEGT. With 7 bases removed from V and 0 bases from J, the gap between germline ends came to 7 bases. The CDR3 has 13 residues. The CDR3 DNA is TGTGCCAGCACCCGGTTTAGCAATCAGCCCCAGCATTTT. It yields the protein CASTRFSNQPQHF.

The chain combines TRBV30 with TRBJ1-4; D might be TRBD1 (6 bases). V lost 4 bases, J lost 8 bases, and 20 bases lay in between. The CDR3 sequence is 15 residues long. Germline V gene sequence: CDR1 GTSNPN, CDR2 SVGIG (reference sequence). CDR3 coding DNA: TGTGCCTGGACCAGCCGGATGACCCAGGGGGAAAAACTGTTTTTT. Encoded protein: CAWTSRMTQGEKLFF.

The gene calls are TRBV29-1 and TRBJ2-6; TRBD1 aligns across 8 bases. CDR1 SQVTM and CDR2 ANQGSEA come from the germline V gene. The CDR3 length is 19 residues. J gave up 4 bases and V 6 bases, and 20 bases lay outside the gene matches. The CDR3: CSVFKSRDRIYRGANVLTF. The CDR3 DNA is TGCAGCGTCTTTAAGTCCCGGGACAGGATTTATAGGGGGGCCAACGTCCTGACTTTC.

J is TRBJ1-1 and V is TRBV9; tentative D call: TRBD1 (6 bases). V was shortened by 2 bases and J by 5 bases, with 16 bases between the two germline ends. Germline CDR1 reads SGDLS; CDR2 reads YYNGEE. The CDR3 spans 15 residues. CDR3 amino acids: CASSVTGNQPTEAFF. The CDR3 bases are TGTGCCAGCAGCGTTACAGGGAATCAACCGACTGAAGCTTTCTTT.

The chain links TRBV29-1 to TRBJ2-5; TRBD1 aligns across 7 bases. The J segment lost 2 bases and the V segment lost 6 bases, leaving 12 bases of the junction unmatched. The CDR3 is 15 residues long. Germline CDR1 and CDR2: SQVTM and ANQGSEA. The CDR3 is CSVVDRENWQETQYF. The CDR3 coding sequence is TGCAGCGTAGTTGACAGGGAGAATTGGCAAGAGACCCAGTACTTC.

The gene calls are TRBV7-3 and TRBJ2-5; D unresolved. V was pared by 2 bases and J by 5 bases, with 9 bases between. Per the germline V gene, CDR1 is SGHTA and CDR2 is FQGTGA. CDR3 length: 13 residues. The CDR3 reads CASSLQPRETQYF. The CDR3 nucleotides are TGTGCCAGCAGCTTACAACCGAGGGAGACCCAGTACTTC.

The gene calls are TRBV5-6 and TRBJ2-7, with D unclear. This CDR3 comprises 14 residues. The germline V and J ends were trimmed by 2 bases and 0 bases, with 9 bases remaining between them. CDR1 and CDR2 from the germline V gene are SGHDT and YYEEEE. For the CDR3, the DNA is TGTGCCAGCAGCTTTCAACAGAGCTCCTACGAGCAGTACGTC. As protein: CASSFQQSSYEQYV.

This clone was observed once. The CDR3 is CASSNGGRAPDTQYF. Here the CDR3 DNA reads TGTGCCAGCAGCAATGGCGGGAGGGCCCCAGATACGCAGTATTTT. V gene TRBV21-1 combines with J gene TRBJ2-3; TRBD2, the D gene given by the table, was not confirmed from the DNA. TRBV21-1 is assigned pseudogene status. This CDR3 spans 15 amino acids.

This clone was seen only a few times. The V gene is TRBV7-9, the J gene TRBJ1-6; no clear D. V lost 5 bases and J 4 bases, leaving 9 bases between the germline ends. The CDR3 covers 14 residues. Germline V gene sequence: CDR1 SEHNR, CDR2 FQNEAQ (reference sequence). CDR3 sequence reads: CASSIEQYNSPLHF. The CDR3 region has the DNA TGTGCCAGCAGCATTGAGCAATATAATTCACCCCTCCACTTT.

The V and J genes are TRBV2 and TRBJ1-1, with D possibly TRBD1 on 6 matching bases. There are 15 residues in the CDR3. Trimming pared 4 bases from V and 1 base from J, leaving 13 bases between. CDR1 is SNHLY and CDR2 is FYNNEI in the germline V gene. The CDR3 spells CASSVLQGSNTEAFF. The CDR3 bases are TGTGCCAGCAGTGTTCTCCAGGGGTCGAACACTGAAGCTTTCTTT. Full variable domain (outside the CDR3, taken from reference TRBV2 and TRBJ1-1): EPEVTQTPSHQVTQMGQEVILRCVPISNHLYFYWYRQILGQKVEFLVSFYNNEISEKSEIFDDQFSVERPDGSNFTLKIRSTKLEDSAMYFCASSVLQGSNTEAFFGQGTRLTVV.

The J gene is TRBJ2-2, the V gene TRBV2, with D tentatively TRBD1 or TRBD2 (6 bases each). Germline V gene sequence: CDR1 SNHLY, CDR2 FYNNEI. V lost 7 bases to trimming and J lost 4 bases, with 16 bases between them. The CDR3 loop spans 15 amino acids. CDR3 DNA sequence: TGTGCCAGCACCATCGGGGGCCGGGGCACCGGGGAGCTGTTTTTT. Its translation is CASTIGGRGTGELFF.

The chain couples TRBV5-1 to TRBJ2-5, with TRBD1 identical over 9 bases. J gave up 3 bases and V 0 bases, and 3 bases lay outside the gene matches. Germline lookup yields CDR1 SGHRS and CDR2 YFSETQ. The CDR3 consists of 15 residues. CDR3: CASSLGRTGEETQYF. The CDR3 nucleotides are TGCGCCAGCAGCTTGGGGAGGACAGGGGAAGAGACCCAGTACTTC.

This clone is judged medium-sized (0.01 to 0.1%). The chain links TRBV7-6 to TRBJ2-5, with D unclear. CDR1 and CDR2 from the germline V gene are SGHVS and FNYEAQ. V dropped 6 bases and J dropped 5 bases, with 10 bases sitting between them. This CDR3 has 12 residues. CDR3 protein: CASSYHRETQYF. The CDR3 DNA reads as TGTGCCAGCAGTTACCACCGGGAGACCCAGTACTTC.